These 26 T cell receptor beta chains were all obtained from the same sample, sequenced in a study of early T cells in non-severe SARS-CoV-2 infection (dated by TCRdb to the early 2020s). Library method: 5' RACE. TCRdb lists the instrument as NextSeq 500. TCRdb trimmed public reads at Q25 via fastp, called clones via MiXCR and kept in-frame beta chains. CDR3 protein sequences are deduplicated, and each keeps its most common genes and DNA. The sample records tens of thousands of distinct CDR3 sequences, about 13% of which are singletons. About 9.3% of the sample is in the top ten clones. Sequenced here: whole blood, sampled at baseline. The receptor source for this set is an adult who was a healthcare worker with PCR-confirmed SARS-CoV-2 infection or an uninfected control (not recorded which).

The chain couples TRBV3-1 to TRBJ2-7; D is unresolved. CDR1 is LGHDT, CDR2 YNNKEL, per germline (reference sequence). Trimming removed 4 bases from V and 0 bases from J, with 10 bases in between. The CDR3 runs 14 residues. The CDR3 DNA sequence: TGTGCCAGCAGCCCCGGGCCAAGCTCCTACGAGCAGTACTTC. This translates into CASSPGPSSYEQYF.

The chain is built from TRBV27 and TRBJ2-3; D call uncertain. From germline, CDR1 is MNHEY and CDR2 SMNVEV (reference sequence). The CDR3 is made up of 12 amino acids. CDR3 sequence: CVAGVSTDTQYF. The CDR3 DNA is TGTGTGGCTGGGGTGAGCACAGATACGCAGTATTTT.

The rearrangement links TRBV5-6 to TRBJ1-6; TRBD1 is a possible D gene (6 bases). Trimming left V 4 bases short and J 9 bases short, with 17 bases between. CDR3 length: 15 amino acids. From germline, CDR1 is SGHDT and CDR2 YYEEEE. CDR3 DNA sequence: TGTGCCAGCAGCCCGAGGCAGGGGCCGACTTCACCCCTCCACTTT. This codes for CASSPRQGPTSPLHF.

This CDR3 is CASSLAPQEPTDTQYF. The CDR3, as DNA: TGTGCCAGCAGCTTAGCGCCGCAGGAACCCACAGATACGCAGTATTTT. J is TRBJ2-3 and V is TRBV7-9; D remains ambiguous. Germline CDR1 SEHNR, CDR2 FQNEAQ (reference sequence). With 0 bases removed from V and 2 bases from J, the gap between germline ends came to 12 bases. CDR3 size: 16 residues.

The J gene is TRBJ2-1, the V gene TRBV9, with D possibly TRBD2 on 5 matching bases. The CDR3 sequence is 17 residues long. Germline assignment: CDR1 SGDLS and CDR2 YYNGEE. Between the trimmed V and J ends, which lost 0 bases and 3 bases, there was a span of 16 bases. CDR3 nucleotide sequence: TGTGCCAGCAGCGTAGAACCTACTAGGGTGGGCTACAATGAGCAGTTCTTC. This codes for CASSVEPTRVGYNEQFF.

This chain links TRBV19 with TRBJ2-7; 8 bases match TRBD2. The germline CDR1 and CDR2 sequences are LNHDA and SQIVND (reference sequence). CDR3 length equals 14 residues. V shed 4 bases and J 2 bases; nucleotides not matched to a gene: 4. CDR3 sequence reads: CASSTAGGAYEQYF. The CDR3 DNA follows: TGTGCCAGTAGTACCGCGGGAGGCGCCTACGAGCAGTACTTC.

This clonotype was observed a handful of times. The chain couples TRBV30 to TRBJ2-7; a possible D gene is TRBD2 (6 bases). The germline V and J ends were trimmed by 2 bases and 6 bases, with 17 bases remaining between them. From germline, CDR1 is GTSNPN and CDR2 SVGIG (reference sequence). This CDR3 contains 14 residues. Here the CDR3 reads CAWSYGSPVREQYF. The CDR3 region has the DNA TGTGCCTGGAGTTACGGGAGTCCCGTACGCGAGCAGTACTTC.

This chain links TRBV9 with TRBJ2-1; perhaps TRBD2 as D (5 bases). V was trimmed by 4 bases and J by 9 bases, leaving 17 bases between them. This CDR3 is built from 14 residues. Germline V gene sequence: CDR1 SGDLS, CDR2 YYNGEE. CDR3 sequence (DNA): TGTGCCAGCAGCCCCCGCAGGCTCGAGGGTGAGCAGTTCTTC. Its protein is CASSPRRLEGEQFF.

This clonotype was counted at least ten times. The chain uses TRBV11-2 and TRBJ2-1; D gene unclear. This CDR3 is 13 amino acids long. Between the trimmed V and J ends, which lost 4 bases and 7 bases, there was a span of 11 bases. Germline loops: CDR1 SGHAT, CDR2 FQNNGV. The CDR3 nucleotides are TGTGCCAGCAGCTCCTGGCTTTCGAATGAGCAGTTCTTC. This codes for CASSSWLSNEQFF. The complete variable domain, with remaining parts taken from reference TRBV11-2 and TRBJ2-1, reads EAGVAQSPRYKIIEKRQSVAFWCNPISGHATLYWYQQILGQGPKLLIQFQNNGVVDDSQLPKDRFSAERLKGVDSTLKIQPAKLEDSAVYLCASSSWLSNEQFFGPGTRLTVL.

This clonotype was found once. The chain carries TRBV20-1 and TRBJ2-7; D is perhaps TRBD2 (7 bases). In germline, CDR1 is DFQATT, CDR2 SNEGSKA (reference sequence). The CDR3 consists of 14 residues. Trimming stripped 6 bases from V and 0 bases from J, with 15 bases between. CDR3 in amino acids: CSAEAGAPSYEQYF. CDR3 bases: TGCAGTGCCGAGGCGGGGGCCCCCTCCTACGAGCAGTACTTC.

The CDR3 DNA is TGCAGCGTCTCGGGACTAGCGGGGGGTAATGAGCAGTTCTTC. This encodes CSVSGLAGGNEQFF. The J gene is TRBJ2-1, the V gene TRBV29-1, with 15 bases matching TRBD2. CDR1 is SQVTM and CDR2 is ANQGSEA in the germline V gene. V was clipped by 6 bases and J by 7 bases; unmatched bases: 4. This CDR3 is built from 14 residues.

This clonotype was seen repeatedly, ten times or more. V gene TRBV2 combines with J gene TRBJ2-2; D unclear. The CDR3 consists of 14 residues. Germline-derived CDR1 and CDR2 are SNHLY and FYNNEI. V lost 9 bases and J 0 bases, leaving 11 bases between the germline ends. Here the CDR3 reads CARMTDTNTGELFF. The CDR3, as DNA: TGTGCCAGGATGACGGATACGAACACCGGGGAGCTGTTTTTT.

V gene TRBV5-6 combines with J gene TRBJ2-3, with 7 bases identical to TRBD1. V gave up 5 bases and J gave up 1 base; unmatched junction bases: 4. Looked up from germline, CDR1 is SGHDT and CDR2 is YYEEEE. The CDR3 has 14 amino acids. The CDR3 loop reads CASSRTGGTDTQYF. The CDR3 DNA follows: TGTGCCAGCAGTCGGACAGGCGGCACAGATACGCAGTATTTT.

This clonotype was seen a handful of times. The V and J genes are TRBV7-2 and TRBJ2-3; D is undetermined. The CDR3 length is 18 residues. Germline V gene data show CDR1 as SGHTA and CDR2 as FQGNSA. Trimming took off 4 bases at V and 6 bases at J, with 26 bases between the two ends. In DNA, the CDR3 is TGTGCCAGCAGCTCTTCCCCCTATCCGCATGACCGGCGTGATACGCAGTATTTT. This gives the protein CASSSSPYPHDRRDTQYF.

The rearrangement links TRBV3-1 to TRBJ2-6, with unresolved D. Germline-derived CDR1 and CDR2 are LGHDT and YNNKEL (reference sequence). The CDR3 extends over 17 amino acids. V shed 0 bases and J shed 0 bases, with 9 bases lying between them. CDR3 sequence: CASSQEGTFSGANVLTF. CDR3 coding DNA: TGTGCCAGCAGCCAAGAGGGCACCTTCTCTGGGGCCAACGTCCTGACTTTC.

This clonotype showed up many times. V usage is TRBV6-1 and J usage is TRBJ1-3; D is undetermined. The CDR3 totals 13 residues. V lost 8 bases and J lost 2, with 10 bases in between. In germline, CDR1 is MNHNS, CDR2 SASEGT. The chain's CDR3 is CASQRGTGNTIYF. In DNA form, the CDR3 reads TGTGCCAGCCAACGAGGAACTGGAAACACCATATATTTT.

The CDR3 reads CASGPDLNTEAFF. In DNA, the CDR3 is TGTGCCAGCGGGCCCGACCTGAACACTGAAGCTTTCTTT. The rearrangement links TRBV14 to TRBJ1-1; no definite D call. Deletions cut 8 bases from V and 0 bases from J, with 10 bases between. The CDR3 is 13 residues long. Germline assignment: CDR1 SGHDN and CDR2 FVKESK.

This clonotype showed up just a few times. V is TRBV2 and J is TRBJ2-7; the D is unclear. The CDR3 has 12 amino acids. The V and J ends lost 8 bases and 0 bases respectively, with 8 bases between them. The germline V gene has CDR1 SNHLY and CDR2 FYNNEI. The CDR3 coding sequence is TGTGCCAGCGGGGTTAGCTCCTACGAGCAGTACTTC. Amino acid sequence: CASGVSSYEQYF. The full variable domain, with the rest looked up from reference TRBV2 and TRBJ2-7, is EPEVTQTPSHQVTQMGQEVILRCVPISNHLYFYWYRQILGQKVEFLVSFYNNEISEKSEIFDDQFSVERPDGSNFTLKIRSTKLEDSAMYFCASGVSSYEQYFGPGTRLTVT.

This clonotype has only a few counts. The rearrangement uses TRBV12-3 or TRBV12-4 and TRBJ1-5, with a possible D match to TRBD1 (5 bases). The CDR3 consists of 16 residues. V was trimmed by 6 bases and J by 4 bases, leaving 19 bases between them. The DNA for the CDR3 is TGTGCCAGCAGATCCCGTTTCGGGGGTGGGAATCAGCCCCAGCATTTT. Amino acids: CASRSRFGGGNQPQHF.

The chain links TRBV28 to TRBJ2-7, with 10 bases aligning to TRBD1. This CDR3 is 15 amino acids long. Trimming took 7 bases from V and 1 from J; bases not matched to a gene: 7. Germline CDR1 reads MDHEN; CDR2 reads SYDVKM. This CDR3 reads CASTLGQGVSYEQYF. Written as DNA, the CDR3 is TGTGCCAGCACCCTTGGACAGGGGGTATCCTACGAGCAGTACTTC.

This chain uses TRBV20-1 with TRBJ2-5; D might be TRBD2 (5 bases). The CDR3 consists of 15 residues. Germline V gives CDR1 DFQATT, CDR2 SNEGSKA (reference sequence). With 4 bases removed from V and 3 bases from J, the gap between germline ends came to 18 bases. CDR3: CSATQPITRKETQYF. In DNA form, the CDR3 reads TGCAGTGCTACTCAACCAATTACTAGGAAAGAGACCCAGTACTTC.

This rearrangement joins TRBV15 to TRBJ1-5; no clear D gene. The length of the CDR3 is 16 residues. Germline V gene data show CDR1 as LNHNV and CDR2 as YYDKDF (reference sequence). V gave up 0 bases and J gave up 2 bases, with 11 bases separating them. The CDR3 DNA reads as TGTGCCACCAGCAGAGATTCACTGTTGGGCAATCAGCCCCAGCATTTT. Its translation is CATSRDSLLGNQPQHF. The variable domain in full, with the rest retrieved from reference TRBV15 and TRBJ1-5, is DAMVIQNPRYQVTQFGKPVTLSCSQTLNHNVMYWYQQKSSQAPKLLFHYYDKDFNNEADTPDNFQSRRPNTSFCFLDIRSPGLGDTAMYLCATSRDSLLGNQPQHFGDGTRLSIL.

This clonotype was observed a handful of times. The chain uses TRBV5-1 and TRBJ2-5; D unclear. The CDR3 has 14 residues. Germline V gene lookup returns CDR1 SGHRS and CDR2 YFSETQ. Trimming pared 2 bases from V and 2 bases from J, leaving 10 bases between. CDR3 sequence reads: CASSFQPRQETQYF. The CDR3 region has the DNA TGCGCCAGCAGCTTCCAACCACGGCAAGAGACCCAGTACTTC.

This chain connects TRBV12-3 or TRBV12-4 to TRBJ2-1; TRBD2 matches at 12 bases. V dropped 6 bases and J dropped 6; count of bases not matched to a gene: 6. The CDR3 is made up of 15 amino acids. Here the CDR3 DNA reads TGTGCCAGCAGCCTGACTAGCGGGAGTATCAATGAGCAGTTCTTC. This sequence encodes CASSLTSGSINEQFF.

The chain employs TRBV24-1 and TRBJ1-1; D gene unclear. The CDR3 contains 12 residues. Trimming left V 2 bases short and J 11 bases short, with 11 bases between. Looked up from germline, CDR1 is KGHDR and CDR2 is SFDVKD. The CDR3 nucleotides read TGTGCCACCAGTGATTCGTTCACTGCCGCTTTCTTT. It translates to CATSDSFTAAFF.

V and J are TRBV28 and TRBJ2-3, with a tentative D call TRBD2 (7 bases). The germline V gene encodes CDR1 MDHEN and CDR2 SYDVKM. V was cut by 3 bases and J by 4 bases, with 20 bases left in between. The CDR3 has 17 residues. The CDR3 loop reads CASSFSGLVGGPDTQYF. CDR3 nucleotide sequence: TGTGCCAGCAGTTTCTCTGGACTAGTTGGGGGGCCAGATACGCAGTATTTT. Full variable domain (rest looked up from reference TRBV28 and TRBJ2-3): DVKVTQSSRYLVKRTGEKVFLECVQDMDHENMFWYRQDPGLGLRLIYFSYDVKMKEKGDIPEGYSVSREKKERFSLILESASTNQTSMYLCASSFSGLVGGPDTQYFGPGTRLTVL.